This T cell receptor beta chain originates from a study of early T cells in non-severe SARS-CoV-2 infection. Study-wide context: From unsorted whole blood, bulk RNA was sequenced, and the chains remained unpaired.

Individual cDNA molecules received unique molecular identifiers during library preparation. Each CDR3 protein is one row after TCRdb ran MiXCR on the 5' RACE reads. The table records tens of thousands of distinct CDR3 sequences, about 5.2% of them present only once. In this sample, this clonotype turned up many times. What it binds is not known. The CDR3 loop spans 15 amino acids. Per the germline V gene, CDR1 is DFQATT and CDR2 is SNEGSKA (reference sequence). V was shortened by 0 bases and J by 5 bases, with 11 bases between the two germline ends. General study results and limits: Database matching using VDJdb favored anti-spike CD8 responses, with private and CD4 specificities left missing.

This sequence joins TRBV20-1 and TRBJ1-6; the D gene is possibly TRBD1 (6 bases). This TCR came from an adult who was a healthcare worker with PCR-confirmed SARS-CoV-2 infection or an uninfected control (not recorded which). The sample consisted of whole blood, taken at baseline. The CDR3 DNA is TGCAGTGCTAGAGAAGAGGACAGCAATAATTCACCCCTCCACTTT. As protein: CSAREEDSNNSPLHF.